These T cell receptor beta chains were read from a single sample in a study of T cells in Graves' hyperthyroidism and ophthalmopathy. A single record per CDR3 protein comes from TCRdb applying MiXCR to the multiplex PCR reads. This sample has more than 650,000 distinct CDR3 sequences, with around 15% found just once. Sequenced material: blood. All receptors derive from a young woman with Graves' hyperthyroidism. Both conserved end residues are part of each CDR3. D genes are given only for firm matches. Clone size, where shown, is once, few, many, or a class for clones that have expanded.

V	J	D	size	DNA	CDR3
TRBV12-5	TRBJ2-3	TRBD2	many	TGTGCTAGTGGTTCCGGGGGCGGGAGGTTCACAGATACGCAGTATTTT	CASGSGGGRFTDTQYF
TRBV12-3/TRBV12-4	TRBJ2-3	-	many	TGTGCCAGCAGTCGAAATAGCGGCACAGATACGCAGTATTTT	CASSRNSGTDTQYF
TRBV5-1	TRBJ2-7	TRBD2	many	TGCGCCAGCAGTTATGAGGACTTCGGCGGGGGGCTCGACGAGCAGTACTTC	CASSYEDFGGGLDEQYF
TRBV27	TRBJ2-1	-	many	TGTGCCAGCAGGGGGCTTGGGAACTACAATGAGCAGTTCTTC	CASRGLGNYNEQFF
TRBV24-1	TRBJ2-7	-	many	TGTGCCACCAGTGACTCCCGGACAGACTCCTACGAGCAGTACTTC	CATSDSRTDSYEQYF
TRBV18	TRBJ1-1	-	many	TGTGCCAGCTCACCGTTCCCAACAGGGCCCACTGAAGCTTTCTTT	CASSPFPTGPTEAFF
TRBV7-9	TRBJ2-5	TRBD2	-	TGTGCCAGCAGCTTAGGATCTAGCGGGAGATTGGGAGAGACCCAGTACTTC	CASSLGSSGRLGETQYF
TRBV20-1	TRBJ1-1	TRBD1	-	TGCAGTGCCCCTTCGGGACAGATGAACACTGAAGCTTTCTTT	CSAPSGQMNTEAFF
TRBV4-3	TRBJ2-5	-	many	TGCGCCAGCAGCCAAGCCCCTCCCGGGACTCCCGGACAAGAGACCCAGTACTTC	CASSQAPPGTPGQETQYF
TRBV18	TRBJ1-2	-	many	TGTGCCAGCTCATCGGCCGGGTTACACGATGGCTACACCTTC	CASSSAGLHDGYTF
TRBV6-5	TRBJ1-3	-	few	TGTGCCAGCAGTTACAATCAGGTGGGGGCTGCTGGAAACACCATATATTTT	CASSYNQVGAAGNTIYF
TRBV7-6	TRBJ2-1	TRBD2	-	TGTGCCAGTAGCTCCCCCCCGACTAGCGGGAATTACAATGAGCAGTTCTTC	CASSSPPTSGNYNEQFF
TRBV10-2	TRBJ1-4	-	-	TGCGCCAGCAGCGACCAGATGGTAATTGAAAAACTGTTTTTT	CASSDQMVIEKLFF
TRBV12-3/TRBV12-4	TRBJ1-2	-	few	TGTGCCAGCAGTTTTCGACGGAGGTCCTCCTATGGCTACACCTTC	CASSFRRRSSYGYTF
TRBV28	TRBJ1-2	TRBD1	-	TGTGCCAGCAGTTCACGGACAGGGTACCCCTATGGCTACACCTTC	CASSSRTGYPYGYTF
TRBV9	TRBJ1-1	TRBD1	many	TGTGCCAGCAGCGTAGACCCGGGACAGGGGGCGCGGAACACTGAAGCTTTCTTT	CASSVDPGQGARNTEAFF
TRBV28	TRBJ1-5	-	many	TGTGCCAGCAGTTCGGGAGCGGAAGGCAATCAGCCCCAGCATTTT	CASSSGAEGNQPQHF
TRBV20-1	TRBJ1-6	-	-	TGCAGTGCTATGAGTCCCGCAAGTTCACCCCTCCACTTT	CSAMSPASSPLHF
TRBV6-5	TRBJ2-1	TRBD1	-	TGTGCCAGCAGTTACTCCGGGACAGGGAGGCCCAATGAGCAGTTCTTC	CASSYSGTGRPNEQFF
TRBV7-9	TRBJ2-1	-	-	TGTGCCAGCAGCTTGGGGAGGTGGGAGCAGTTCTTC	CASSLGRWEQFF
TRBV5-1	TRBJ2-7	TRBD1	many	TGCGCCAGCAGCTCAGGGACAGGGGACCACGAGCAGTACTTC	CASSSGTGDHEQYF
TRBV30	TRBJ1-1	-	many	TGTGCCTGGAGTACCCTCGTTTCATTTGAAGCTTTCTTT	CAWSTLVSFEAFF
TRBV30	TRBJ1-1	TRBD1	many	TGTGCCTACCGCACAGGGGTCTCTGAAGCTTTCTTT	CAYRTGVSEAFF
TRBV20-1	TRBJ2-5	TRBD1	-	TGCAGTGCTAGAGATTCGAGGACAGGGCCTAGGTGGGAGACCCAGTACTTC	CSARDSRTGPRWETQYF
TRBV30	TRBJ2-1	TRBD2	few	TGTGCCTGGAGGGGACTCGGTCTGTCGCGGGAGGTCGAAAATGAGCAGTTCTTC	CAWRGLGLSREVENEQFF
TRBV6-1	TRBJ2-6	-	few	TGTGCCAGCAGTCGGTTATCGTCTGGGGCCAACGTCCTGACTTTC	CASSRLSSGANVLTF
TRBV28	TRBJ2-3	-	many	TGTGCCAGCAGTTTTTCCTTAAGCGGGCACAATACGCAGTTACAGCAGTATTTT	CASSFSLSGHNTQLQQYF
TRBV12-3/TRBV12-4	TRBJ1-5	-	-	TGTGCCAGCAGTTTAGGGGATCCCCGGGGCAATCAGCCCCAGCATTTT	CASSLGDPRGNQPQHF
TRBV11-2	TRBJ2-1	-	many	TGTGCCACCGTGACCGGGAGAGGCAATGAGCAGTTCTTC	CATVTGRGNEQFF
TRBV7-2	TRBJ2-7	-	many	TGTGCCAGCAGCCCCGTCCCTTCCTACGAGCAGTACTTC	CASSPVPSYEQYF
TRBV13	TRBJ1-3	TRBD1	many	TGTGCCAGCAGCTTAGACGGGACAGGGATGCGAAACACCATATATTTT	CASSLDGTGMRNTIYF
TRBV7-2	TRBJ1-5	TRBD1	many	TGTGCCAGCAGTTCTAAAACAGGGGATCAGCCCCAGCATTTT	CASSSKTGDQPQHF
TRBV28	TRBJ2-5	-	-	TGTGCCAGCAGACGGACTCTAGAAGAGACCCAGTACTTC	CASRRTLEETQYF
TRBV11-2	TRBJ1-2	-	many	TGTGCCAGCAGCTTAGATCCTCGGGGGACTGGCTATGGCTACACCTTC	CASSLDPRGTGYGYTF
TRBV18	TRBJ2-7	-	many	TGTGCCAGCTCACCGACAGCCACAAGCTCCTACGAGCAGTACTTC	CASSPTATSSYEQYF
TRBV19	TRBJ2-3	TRBD2	few	TGTGCCAGTAGATTATCGGGACTAGCGGGAGCAAAAGATACGCAGTATTTT	CASRLSGLAGAKDTQYF
TRBV6-1	TRBJ2-2	-	few	TGTGCCAGCAGCTTCCGGTACACCGGGGAGCTGTTTTTT	CASSFRYTGELFF
TRBV15	TRBJ2-7	TRBD1	many	TGTGCCACCAGCAGAGGACAGGGAGCCTACGAGCAGTACTTC	CATSRGQGAYEQYF
TRBV20-1	TRBJ1-1	TRBD1	few	TGCAGTGCTAGAGGGGGACAGGACTTTGAAGCTTTCTTT	CSARGGQDFEAFF
TRBV11-3	TRBJ2-7	TRBD2	many	TGTGCCAGCAGCCGAACCCGACTAGCGTCCTCCTACGAGCAGTACTTC	CASSRTRLASSYEQYF
TRBV9	TRBJ2-7	TRBD2	-	TGTGCCAGCAGCGACACCGGACTAGCGGGTCCTAACGAGGGGGAGCAGTACTTC	CASSDTGLAGPNEGEQYF
TRBV5-1	TRBJ1-1	TRBD1	-	TGCGCCAGCAGACTGACAGGGACGAACACTGAAGCTTTCTTT	CASRLTGTNTEAFF
TRBV3-1	TRBJ2-1	-	-	TGTGCCAGCAGCCAATGGACAGCCCAAAGCTCCTACAATGAGCAGTTCTTC	CASSQWTAQSSYNEQFF
TRBV7-9	TRBJ2-7	TRBD2	-	TGTGCCAGCAGCTGGGTAGGACTAGCGGGAGGGCCTTACGAGCAGTACTTC	CASSWVGLAGGPYEQYF
TRBV18	TRBJ1-1	TRBD1	-	TGTGCCAGCTCACCACCAAGACAGGGGGAAGCTTTCTTT	CASSPPRQGEAFF
TRBV10-3	TRBJ1-2	-	many	TGTGCCATCAGCGAGAGAGTGCAGGCGGGAGGCTACACCTTC	CAISERVQAGGYTF
TRBV12-3/TRBV12-4	TRBJ1-2	TRBD1	few	TGTGCCAGCAGCCCTCGGGAGGGGGCGCCCAGTGGCTACACCTTC	CASSPREGAPSGYTF
TRBV20-1	TRBJ2-7	TRBD1	many	TGCAGTGCTAGAGGACTACGTGACAGGGTTGACTACGAGCAGTACTTC	CSARGLRDRVDYEQYF
TRBV11-2	TRBJ2-3	-	many	TGTGCCAGCAGTAGAGGAGTAGATACGCAGTATTTT	CASSRGVDTQYF
TRBV7-2	TRBJ1-2	TRBD1	many	TGTGCCAGCAGCTTAGGGACAGGGGGAAAGTATGGCTACACCTTC	CASSLGTGGKYGYTF
TRBV4-1	TRBJ2-2	-	-	TGCGCCAGCAGCCAAGATTTACCGAACACCGGGGAGCTGTTTTTT	CASSQDLPNTGELFF
TRBV10-3	TRBJ2-1	TRBD2	many	TGTGCCATCAGTGAGTCGCCTAGCGGGAGCGTCGATGAGCAGTTCTTC	CAISESPSGSVDEQFF
TRBV6-2/TRBV6-3	TRBJ2-7	-	few	TGTGCCAGCAGTGACAGAGTTTACGAGCAGTACTTC	CASSDRVYEQYF
TRBV7-2	TRBJ1-5	-	-	TGTGCCAGCAGCTCTAATAGGCAGGGCAATCAGCCCCAGCATTTT	CASSSNRQGNQPQHF
TRBV11-1	TRBJ2-5	-	many	TGTGCCAGCAGCCCCCGACCCCTTCGGGGGGCGCGGGAGACCCAGTACTTC	CASSPRPLRGARETQYF
TRBV7-9	TRBJ2-3	-	many	TGTGCCAGCAGCGTAACAGTGGGCAGCACAGATACGCAGTATTTT	CASSVTVGSTDTQYF
TRBV18	TRBJ2-1	TRBD2	-	TGTGCCAGCTCACCGTCCAGCGGGAGGGCCAATGAGCAGTTCTTC	CASSPSSGRANEQFF
TRBV7-9	TRBJ2-3	-	many	TGTGCCAGCAGCTTAAGCTTCGGCACAGATACGCAGTATTTT	CASSLSFGTDTQYF
TRBV12-3/TRBV12-4	TRBJ1-4	-	few	TGTGCCAGCAGTTGGACCCGGTGGCGTGAAAAACTGTTTTTT	CASSWTRWREKLFF
TRBV2	TRBJ2-1	-	many	TGTGCCAGCGGGGGATTCGTCAATGAGCAGTTCTTC	CASGGFVNEQFF